The clone carrying this T cell receptor (beta chain) was detected a few times. The source of the sample is a study of human T cells and chemical hapten exposure. MiXCR, run by TCRdb on the RACE reads, gives a single entry per CDR3 protein. The data contain about 180,000 distinct CDR3 sequences, 30% of them seen just once; the ten biggest clones take up roughly 3%. Germline CDR1 is MDHEN and CDR2 is SYDVKM. The trim removed 5 bases at V and 5 bases at J, leaving 10 bases unmatched. This CDR3 comprises 15 residues. Indicated time point: pre-sensitization, week 0. Treatment described: therapeutic diphenylcyclopropenone sensitization with weekly scalp DPC. The study drew its donors from alopecia patients who were 18 to 70 years old and suitable for DPC.

This TCR came from a woman aged 25 to 39 with alopecia areata. Some clones in this sample may be carry-over from other donors' samples. This chain joins TRBV28 and TRBJ2-3, with 7 positions matching TRBD2. This specimen was whole blood, taken in connection with sensitization to the hapten diphenylcyclopropenone (DPC). The CDR3 loop reads CASSRGGRGKDTQYF. CDR3 coding DNA: TGTGCCAGCAGTAGGGGTGGGCGGGGGAAAGATACGCAGTATTTT.